Below are 29 T cell receptor beta chains sequenced from a single sample in a study of human T cells and chemical hapten exposure. MiXCR, applied by TCRdb to the RACE reads, yields one record per CDR3 protein. The sample records 70,000 to 95,000 distinct CDR3 sequences, 7% to 9.5% being singletons. Time point noted: healthy volunteer bleed at 6 weeks. The authors' total RNA extraction used unfractionated whole blood. Source material: whole blood. These receptors were taken from a female donor in good health. Some clones in this sample may be carry-over from other donors' samples.

This clonotype was seen at least ten times. The V gene is TRBV7-9, the J gene TRBJ2-3; D remains ambiguous. Germline CDR1 SEHNR, CDR2 FQNEAQ (reference sequence). With 6 bases removed from V and 3 bases from J, the gap between germline ends came to 4 bases. The CDR3 contains 11 residues. The CDR3 nucleotides read TGTGCCAGCAGGATGACAGATACGCAGTATTTT. Its protein product is CASRMTDTQYF.

There are a few counts of this clonotype. This chain joins TRBV7-2 and TRBJ1-1, with 7 bases that match TRBD1. The CDR3 sequence is 15 residues long. Germline V gene lookup returns CDR1 SGHTA and CDR2 FQGNSA. V shed 3 bases and J 7 bases; nucleotides not matched to a gene: 11. This CDR3 reads CASSLAMGPGGEAFF. Here the CDR3 DNA reads TGTGCCAGCAGCTTGGCTATGGGGCCAGGGGGTGAAGCTTTCTTT. The full variable domain, its missing parts supplied by reference TRBV7-2 and TRBJ1-1, is GAGVSQSPSNKVTEKGKDVELRCDPISGHTALYWYRQSLGQGLEFLIYFQGNSAPDKSGLPSDRFSAERTGGSVSTLTIQRTQQEDSAVYLCASSLAMGPGGEAFFGQGTRLTVV.

This clonotype was counted ten times or more. The DNA of the CDR3 is TGTGCCAGCAGTGACGGAGGGGGGGCCGACACAGATACGCAGTATTTT. It specifies CASSDGGGADTDTQYF. J is TRBJ2-3 and V is TRBV6-2 or TRBV6-3; TRBD2 is a possible D gene (7 bases). Trimming cost V 5 bases and J 2 bases, with 17 bases left between them. CDR3 length equals 16 residues. In germline, CDR1 is MNHEY, CDR2 SVGEGT.

This clonotype was detected ten times or more. The rearrangement links TRBV11-2 to TRBJ1-6; D remains unclear. The CDR3 runs 14 residues. The V end lost 4 bases, the J end lost 9 bases, and 13 bases lay between the germline ends. The germline V gene has CDR1 SGHAT and CDR2 FQNNGV. This CDR3 reads CASSSLRDPSPLHF. The DNA of the CDR3 is TGTGCCAGCAGCTCCCTTCGGGATCCTTCACCCCTCCACTTT. Full variable domain (remainder filled in from reference TRBV11-2 and TRBJ1-6): EAGVAQSPRYKIIEKRQSVAFWCNPISGHATLYWYQQILGQGPKLLIQFQNNGVVDDSQLPKDRFSAERLKGVDSTLKIQPAKLEDSAVYLCASSSLRDPSPLHFGNGTRLTVT.

As regards this clonotype: A clone one base away is much larger, so this may be a read error. The CDR3 sequence: CSALTGGGAFNEQFF. The CDR3 nucleotides read TGCAGCGCCCTGACTGGCGGGGGGGCGTTCAATGAGCAGTTCTTC. The V gene is TRBV29-1, the J gene TRBJ2-1, with 9 nucleotides matching TRBD2. This CDR3 has 15 residues. Germline CDR1 and CDR2: SQVTM and ANQGSEA. J was trimmed by 6 bases and V by 7 bases; bases with no gene match: 13.

This clonotype was detected ten times or more. The genes are TRBV20-1 and TRBJ1-6, with TRBD1 matching 8 bases. The J segment lost 0 bases and the V segment lost 5 bases, leaving 6 bases of the junction unmatched. The CDR3 length is 16 residues. Germline CDR1 is DFQATT and CDR2 is SNEGSKA (reference sequence). For the CDR3, the DNA is TGCAGTGCTCCTAGACAGGGGAGCTCCTATAATTCACCCCTCCACTTT. Its protein is CSAPRQGSSYNSPLHF.

This clonotype was detected ten times or more. The chain couples TRBV2 to TRBJ1-2, with unresolved D. The CDR3 is made up of 13 amino acids. The V end lost 5 bases, the J end lost 2 bases, and 9 bases lay between the germline ends. Germline V gives CDR1 SNHLY, CDR2 FYNNEI. CDR3 amino acids: CASSRTVNYGYTF. The CDR3 nucleotides are TGTGCCAGCAGTCGGACGGTCAACTATGGCTACACCTTC.

This clonotype was picked up a small number of times. This sequence joins TRBV7-9 and TRBJ2-3; possibly TRBD2 for D (6 bases). Germline assignment: CDR1 SEHNR and CDR2 FQNEAQ (reference sequence). The V gene lost 5 bases and the J gene lost 8 bases, with 14 bases spanning the gap. The CDR3 contains 13 residues. The CDR3 DNA reads TGTGCCAGCAGCGGGGGGACCATTAGTACGCAGTATTTT. Translation: CASSGGTISTQYF.

This clonotype was seen only a few times. The chain uses TRBV9 and TRBJ1-3; 7 bases are a match to TRBD1. V dropped 1 base and J dropped 0; count of bases not matched to a gene: 4. CDR1 is SGDLS, CDR2 YYNGEE, per germline. The CDR3 length is 16 residues. CDR3 nucleotides: TGTGCCAGCAGCGTAAGTGGACAGGTCTCTGGAAACACCATATATTTT. This encodes CASSVSGQVSGNTIYF. Using reference TRBV9 and TRBJ1-3 for the parts outside the CDR3, the full variable domain is DSGVTQTPKHLITATGQRVTLRCSPRSGDLSVYWYQQSLDQGLQFLIQYYNGEERAKGNILERFSAQQFPDLHSELNLSSLELGDSALYFCASSVSGQVSGNTIYFGEGSWLTVV.

This clonotype was counted between two and nine times. V and J are TRBV7-2 and TRBJ1-6; no firm D call. The CDR3 contains 15 residues. CDR1 and CDR2 (germline): SGHTA, FQGNSA. Trimming removed 3 bases from V and 7 bases from J, with 13 bases in between. CDR3 in amino acids: CASSFSGELNSPLHF. The CDR3 coding sequence is TGTGCCAGCAGCTTTAGCGGGGAATTAAATTCACCCCTCCACTTT.

This clonotype was picked up many times. The chain uses TRBV3-1 and TRBJ1-3; no clear D gene. The CDR3 has 16 amino acids. Germline-derived CDR1 and CDR2 are LGHDT and YNNKEL (reference sequence). The V end lost 2 bases, the J end lost 0 bases, and 11 bases lay between the germline ends. CDR3 amino acids: CASSQSGSYSGNTIYF. The CDR3 DNA follows: TGTGCCAGCAGCCAATCTGGCAGCTACTCTGGAAACACCATATATTTT.

The chain is built from TRBV5-1 and TRBJ2-5, with D possibly TRBD2 on 5 matching bases. There are 16 residues in the CDR3. Between the trimmed V and J ends, which lost 3 bases and 0 bases, there was a span of 15 bases. Germline values: CDR1 SGHRS, CDR2 YFSETQ. CDR3 region: CASSSALSSHQETQYF. The CDR3 bases are TGCGCCAGCAGCTCCGCCCTCTCTAGCCACCAAGAGACCCAGTACTTC.

This clonotype was found many times. The chain combines TRBV29-1 with TRBJ1-1; no firm D call. CDR1 SQVTM and CDR2 ANQGSEA come from the germline V gene. With 2 bases removed from V and 0 bases from J, the gap between germline ends came to 7 bases. This CDR3 contains 13 residues. The CDR3 coding sequence is TGCAGCGTTGAACGGATGATGAACACTGAAGCTTTCTTT. Its translation: CSVERMMNTEAFF. The complete variable domain, with remaining parts taken from reference TRBV29-1 and TRBJ1-1, reads SAVISQKPSRDICQRGTSLTIQCQVDSQVTMMFWYRQQPGQSLTLIATANQGSEATYESGFVIDKFPISRPNLTFSTLTVSNMSPEDSSIYLCSVERMMNTEAFFGQGTRLTVV.

This clonotype came up many times. This chain joins TRBV27 and TRBJ1-5; the D gene is possibly TRBD1 (5 bases). V was clipped by 0 bases and J by 0 bases, with 9 bases between them. There are 16 residues in the CDR3. Germline lookup yields CDR1 MNHEY and CDR2 SMNVEV (reference sequence). CDR3 region: CASSLSLGVSNQPQHF. Written as DNA, the CDR3 is TGTGCCAGCAGTTTATCGTTAGGGGTTAGCAATCAGCCCCAGCATTTT.

The rearrangement uses TRBV9 and TRBJ2-2, with D perhaps TRBD2 (6 bases). V was shortened by 2 bases and J by 6 bases, with 20 bases between the two germline ends. The CDR3 extends over 17 amino acids. Per germline, CDR1 SGDLS and CDR2 YYNGEE. The DNA of the CDR3 is TGTGCCAGCAGCGTTTCCGGGACTGGTTTTTTGGCCGGGGAGCTGTTTTTT. Translation gives CASSVSGTGFLAGELFF.

The sample holds many counts of this clonotype. The chain carries TRBV20-1 and TRBJ1-1, with D unresolved. Deletions cut 6 bases from V and 11 bases from J, with 16 bases between. Germline CDR1 is DFQATT and CDR2 is SNEGSKA (reference sequence). This CDR3 has 11 residues. The CDR3 reads CSATLGNPAFF. CDR3 nucleotides: TGCAGTGCCACCTTGGGGAACCCCGCTTTCTTT.

This clonotype was seen a few times. This rearrangement joins TRBV20-1 to TRBJ1-2; 8 nucleotides agree with TRBD1. In germline, CDR1 is DFQATT, CDR2 SNEGSKA (reference sequence). The trim removed 4 bases at V and 8 bases at J, leaving 15 bases unmatched. The CDR3 is made up of 15 amino acids. The CDR3 is CSATQGTGVLSGYTF. CDR3 DNA sequence: TGCAGTGCTACCCAAGGGACAGGCGTTTTGAGCGGCTACACCTTC.

This clonotype was seen a handful of times. The chain joins TRBV7-3 to TRBJ1-1; D ambiguous. Germline loops: CDR1 SGHTA, CDR2 FQGTGA. The V gene lost 0 bases and the J gene lost 2 bases, with 4 bases spanning the gap. This CDR3 is built from 13 residues. CDR3 amino acids: CASSLTHNTEAFF. The DNA of the CDR3 is TGTGCCAGCAGCTTAACACATAACACTGAAGCTTTCTTT.

A note on this clonotype: A read error is possible here, since a much larger clone lies one base away. J is TRBJ1-6 and V is TRBV29-1; D not resolved. Per germline, CDR1 SQVTM and CDR2 ANQGSEA. The CDR3 contains 13 residues. V was pared by 6 bases and J by 4 bases, with 10 bases between. The CDR3 DNA reads as TGCAGCGTGGAGGAGTATTATAATTCACCCCTCCACTTT. Protein product: CSVEEYYNSPLHF. The variable domain in full, completed from reference TRBV29-1 and TRBJ1-6, reads SAVISQKPSRDICQRGTSLTIQCQVDSQVTMMFWYRQQPGQSLTLIATANQGSEATYESGFVIDKFPISRPNLTFSTLTVSNMSPEDSSIYLCSVEEYYNSPLHFGNGTRLTVT.

This clonotype was detected a few times. The chain uses TRBV20-1 and TRBJ1-1; D is unresolved. From germline, CDR1 is DFQATT and CDR2 SNEGSKA (reference sequence). The CDR3 spans 11 residues. V lost 3 bases to trimming and J lost 1 base, with 3 bases between them. This CDR3 is CSASRNTEAFF. In nucleotides, the CDR3 is TGCAGTGCTAGCAGGAACACTGAAGCTTTCTTT.

This clonotype has at least ten counts. This chain joins TRBV10-3 and TRBJ2-3; no definite D call. Trimming took off 4 bases at V and 1 base at J, with 6 bases between the two ends. The CDR3 runs to 13 residues. The V gene's germline CDR1 is ENHRY and CDR2 SYGVKD. As DNA, the CDR3 is TGTGCCATCAGTGTCACAGGCACAGATACGCAGTATTTT. Protein product: CAISVTGTDTQYF.

This clonotype was seen a handful of times. The DNA is left out, because the CDR3 cannot be placed on it with certainty; the CDR3 is given as TCRdb lists it. The rearrangement joins TRBV5-1 to TRBJ1-6; the table assigns TRBD1, which was not confirmed against the DNA. The germline V gene encodes CDR1 SGHRS and CDR2 YFSETQ. The CDR3 spans 17 amino acids, including both terminal residues. The CDR3 sequence: CASSPMVGQGNNSPLNF.

This clonotype showed up many times. The chain combines TRBV5-1 with TRBJ1-1; D is unclear. Germline V gene lookup returns CDR1 SGHRS and CDR2 YFSETQ. The CDR3 has 15 residues. V lost 3 bases and J 3 bases, leaving 15 bases between the germline ends. The CDR3 coding sequence is TGCGCCAGCAGCTGGTCAGCCGGTAGGGACACTGAAGCTTTCTTT. Translation: CASSWSAGRDTEAFF. Looking up the rest from reference TRBV5-1 and TRBJ1-1 gives the full variable domain: KAGVTQTPRYLIKTRGQQVTLSCSPISGHRSVSWYQQTPGQGLQFLFEYFSETQRNKGNFPGRFSGRQFSNSRSEMNVSTLELGDSALYLCASSWSAGRDTEAFFGQGTRLTVV.

Ten or more counts support this clonotype. For the CDR3, the DNA is TGTGCCAGCTTAAGGACAGACCCCCGGATCCGAGATGATGGGGCCAACGTCCTGACTTTC. It encodes CASLRTDPRIRDDGANVLTF. V usage is TRBV6-5 and J usage is TRBJ2-6; the D gene is possibly TRBD1 (6 bases). The CDR3 has 20 residues. CDR1 and CDR2 (germline): MNHEY, SVGAGI. V lost 8 bases and J 3 bases, leaving 29 bases between the germline ends.

This clonotype has just a few counts. This chain connects TRBV9 to TRBJ1-1; maybe TRBD1 (5 bases). The CDR3 extends over 14 amino acids. The V end was cut by 3 bases, the J end by 2 bases, with 11 bases between. Germline V gene data show CDR1 as SGDLS and CDR2 as YYNGEE. CDR3 nucleotide sequence: TGTGCCAGCAGCGGTAGTACAGGAAACACTGAAGCTTTCTTT. The encoded protein is CASSGSTGNTEAFF.

A few counts support this clonotype. J is TRBJ1-1 and V is TRBV5-1; no definite D call. CDR1 and CDR2 (germline): SGHRS, YFSETQ. The CDR3 spans 14 residues. Trimming shortened V by 5 bases and J by 5 bases, and 16 bases separated the two germline ends. CDR3 DNA: TGCGCCAGCAGTGAAAGGGAAGAAGAAACTGAAGCTTTCTTT. Residues: CASSEREEETEAFF.

This clonotype was found many times. The chain couples TRBV20-1 to TRBJ1-1; the D is unclear. Germline CDR1 reads DFQATT; CDR2 reads SNEGSKA (reference sequence). Trimming took 0 bases from V and 5 from J, leaving 19 bases between them. The CDR3 contains 16 residues. Here the CDR3 reads CSARDVSGEGWTEAFF. In nucleotides, the CDR3 is TGCAGTGCTAGAGACGTCAGCGGGGAAGGATGGACTGAAGCTTTCTTT.

Note on this clonotype: Compared with germline, one end of the junction differs, possibly owing to a read error. The V call is TRBV11-2, the J call TRBJ1-6; TRBD1 aligns across 7 bases. This CDR3 has 17 amino acids. CDR1 is SGHAT and CDR2 is FQNNGV in the germline V gene. CDR3 protein: CASSSGQFSSYNSPLNF. The CDR3 DNA reads TGTGCCAGCAGCTCGGGACAGTTCAGCTCCTATAATTCACCCCTCAACTTT.

This clonotype has only a few counts. The chain links TRBV20-1 to TRBJ1-1; 7 positions match TRBD1. The CDR3 totals 13 residues. Germline V CDR1 and CDR2: DFQATT, SNEGSKA (reference sequence). J was trimmed by 6 bases and V by 3 bases; bases with no gene match: 7. The chain's CDR3 is CSARAGQVSEAFF. CDR3 bases: TGCAGTGCTAGGGCTGGACAGGTATCTGAAGCTTTCTTT.